This T cell receptor beta chain originates from a study of shared clonotypes between healthy human individuals. Study summary: CD8 memory received one plate per donor, CD8 naive two, CD4 memory three and CD4 naive three. Study conclusions and caveats: Naive CD4 clonotypes overlapped across a handful of donors at 4.5% to 5.5%. Only blood samples were collected, and tissue repertoires likely differ.

Assay used: immunoSEQ multiplex PCR; TCRdb lists only in-frame clones, some missing. The sample records roughly 2.5 million clones, approximately 94% being singletons. The V segment lost 1 base and the J segment 0 bases; nucleotides outside the gene matches: 4. CDR1 and CDR2 (germline): SGHTA, FQGNSA. This CDR3 comprises 16 residues. In the case of this clone: Its antigen remains unidentified.

The chain combines TRBV7-2 with TRBJ2-3, with 7 bases fitting TRBD2. The TCR was taken from a young man in good health. What was sequenced was naive CD4+ T cells sorted from blood. Described subset: CD45RA+ positively selected. In DNA, the CDR3 is TGTGCCAGCAGCTTAGTTTCGGGAGGAAGCACAGATACGCAGTATTTT. It encodes CASSLVSGGSTDTQYF.